The clone carrying this T cell receptor beta chain was seen at least ten times. One entry per CDR3 protein, called by TCRdb with MiXCR from the RT-PCR reads. The data contain around 700,000 distinct CDR3 sequences, 12% to 15% of them singletons. The CDR3 is made up of 16 amino acids. The V gene end was trimmed by 3 bases and the J gene end by 0 bases; junction bases not matched to a gene: 5. Germline values: CDR1 SGHAT, CDR2 FQNNGV. The sample taken for sequencing was memory CD4+ T cells from blood. The TCR was taken from a female donor in good health, serving as a healthy control. The rearrangement links TRBV11-2 to TRBJ2-3, with 8 positions matching TRBD1. The CDR3 DNA follows: TGTGCCAGCAGCTTCGGACAGGGAAGGAGCACAGATACGCAGTATTTT. Translating it yields CASSFGQGRSTDTQYF. The whole variable domain, filled in from reference TRBV11-2 and TRBJ2-3, reads EAGVAQSPRYKIIEKRQSVAFWCNPISGHATLYWYQQILGQGPKLLIQFQNNGVVDDSQLPKDRFSAERLKGVDSTLKIQPAKLEDSAVYLCASSFGQGRSTDTQYFGPGTRLTVL.